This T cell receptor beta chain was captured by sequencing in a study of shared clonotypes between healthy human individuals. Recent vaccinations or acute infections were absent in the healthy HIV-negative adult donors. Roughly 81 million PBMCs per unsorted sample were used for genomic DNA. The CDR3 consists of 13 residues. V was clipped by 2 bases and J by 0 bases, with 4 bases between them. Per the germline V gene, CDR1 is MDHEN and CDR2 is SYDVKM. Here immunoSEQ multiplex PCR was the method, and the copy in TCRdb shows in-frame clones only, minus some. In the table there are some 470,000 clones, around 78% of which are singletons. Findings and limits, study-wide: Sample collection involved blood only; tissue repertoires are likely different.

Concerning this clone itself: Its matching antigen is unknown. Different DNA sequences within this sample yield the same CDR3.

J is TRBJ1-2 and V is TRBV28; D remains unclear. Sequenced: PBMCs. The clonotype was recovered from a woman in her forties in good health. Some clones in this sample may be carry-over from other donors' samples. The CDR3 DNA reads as TGTGCCAGCAGTTTAGAAGCTAACTATGGCTACACCTTC. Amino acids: CASSLEANYGYTF.